Many counts were recorded for the clone carrying this TCR beta chain. What it recognizes is unknown. The data were obtained in a study of T cells in Graves' hyperthyroidism and ophthalmopathy. Whole-study findings and limits: Blood also carried most thyroid clonotypes expanded above 0.001. Ophthalmopathy was separated from stable hyperthyroidism by a 13 V-J model.

Lactation, pregnancy, other autoimmune disease or uncontrolled infection led to exclusion of patients. RNA transcripts were the template for amplifying TCR beta CDR3 regions. Using the HTBI primer set, a first-round RT-PCR was run on the TCR CDR3. A single record per CDR3 protein comes from TCRdb applying MiXCR to the multiplex PCR reads. The sample shows 300,000 to 400,000 distinct CDR3 sequences, less than 20% of them seen only once. Sequencing was performed on blood. This sequence was found in a young man with Graves' ophthalmopathy.

The CDR3 loop reads CASSVGTALGTEAFF. In DNA form, the CDR3 reads TGTGCCAGCAGCGTAGGGACGGCCTTGGGGACTGAAGCTTTCTTT. V gene TRBV9 combines with J gene TRBJ1-1; D unclear. CDR3 size: 15 residues. Germline V gene lookup returns CDR1 SGDLS and CDR2 YYNGEE. Trimming stripped 0 bases from V and 5 bases from J, with 14 bases between.